What follows describes a single T cell receptor (beta chain). Its antigen remains unidentified. This sample stems from a study of T cell repertoires in ileal Crohn's disease. Study-level information: All patients had surgery for stricturing (61%) or penetrating (39%) disease. General study findings and limits: Endoscopic recurrence occurred in every patient whose clonality exceeded 26.8%. Compared with CD4 T cells, sorted CD8 cells carried more expanded clones.

The repertoire was sequenced with immunoSEQ multiplex PCR; TCRdb's copy has only in-frame clones and lacks some. The sample comprises some 15,000 clones, under 90% of which are singletons, and 5.5% to 7.5% rests with the top ten. This sequence was found in an adult with Crohn's disease. The sequenced material came from ileal tissue.

The CDR3 bases are TGTGCCAGCAGCCAAGACAACAGGGGGCAGAACGGAAACACCATATATTTT. Amino acid sequence: CASSQDNRGQNGNTIYF. The V call is TRBV4-2, the J call TRBJ1-3; the match to TRBD1 covers 9 bases. From germline, CDR1 is LGHNA and CDR2 YNFKEQ. This CDR3 is built from 17 residues. The V segment lost 0 bases and the J segment 4 bases; nucleotides outside the gene matches: 7.